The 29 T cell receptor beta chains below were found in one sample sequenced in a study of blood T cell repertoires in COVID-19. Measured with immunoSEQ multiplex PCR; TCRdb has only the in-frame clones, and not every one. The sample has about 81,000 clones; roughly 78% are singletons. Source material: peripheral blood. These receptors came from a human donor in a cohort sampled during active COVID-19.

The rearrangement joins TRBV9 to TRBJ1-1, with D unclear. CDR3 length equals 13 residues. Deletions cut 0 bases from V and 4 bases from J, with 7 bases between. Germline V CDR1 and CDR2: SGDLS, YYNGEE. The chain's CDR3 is CASSVGQITEAFF. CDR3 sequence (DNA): TGTGCCAGCAGCGTAGGGCAGATCACTGAAGCTTTCTTT. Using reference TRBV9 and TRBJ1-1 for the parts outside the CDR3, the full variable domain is DSGVTQTPKHLITATGQRVTLRCSPRSGDLSVYWYQQSLDQGLQFLIQYYNGEERAKGNILERFSAQQFPDLHSELNLSSLELGDSALYFCASSVGQITEAFFGQGTRLTVV.

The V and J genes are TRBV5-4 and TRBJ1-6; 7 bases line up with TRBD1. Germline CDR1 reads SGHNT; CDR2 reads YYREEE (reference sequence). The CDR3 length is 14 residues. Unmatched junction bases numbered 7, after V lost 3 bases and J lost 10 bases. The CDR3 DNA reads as TGTGCCAGCAGCTCTGACAGGGCGGTCTCACCCCTCCACTTT. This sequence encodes CASSSDRAVSPLHF. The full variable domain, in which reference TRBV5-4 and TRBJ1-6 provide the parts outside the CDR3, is ETGVTQSPTHLIKTRGQQVTLRCSSQSGHNTVSWYQQALGQGPQFIFQYYREEENGRGNFPPRFSGLQFPNYSSELNVNALELDDSALYLCASSSDRAVSPLHFGNGTRLTVT.

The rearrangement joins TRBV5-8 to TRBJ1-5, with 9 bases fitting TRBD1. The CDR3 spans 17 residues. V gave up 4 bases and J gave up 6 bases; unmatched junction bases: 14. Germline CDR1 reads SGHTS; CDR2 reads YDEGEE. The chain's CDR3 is CASSHGQGIEEAQPQHF. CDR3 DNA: TGTGCCAGCAGCCACGGACAGGGGATAGAGGAGGCTCAGCCCCAGCATTTT.

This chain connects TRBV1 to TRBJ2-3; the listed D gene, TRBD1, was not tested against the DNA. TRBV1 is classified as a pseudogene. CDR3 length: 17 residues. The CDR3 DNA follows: TGCACCAGCAGCCAAACCACGATGGGGGCGAGCACAGATACGCAGTATTTT. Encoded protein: CTSSQTTMGASTDTQYF.

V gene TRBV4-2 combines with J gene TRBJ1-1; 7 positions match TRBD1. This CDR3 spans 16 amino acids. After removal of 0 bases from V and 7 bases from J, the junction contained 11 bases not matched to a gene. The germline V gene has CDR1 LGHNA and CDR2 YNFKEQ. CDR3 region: CASSQDPRGGGGEAFF. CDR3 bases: TGTGCCAGCAGCCAAGATCCCCGAGGGGGCGGAGGTGAAGCTTTCTTT.

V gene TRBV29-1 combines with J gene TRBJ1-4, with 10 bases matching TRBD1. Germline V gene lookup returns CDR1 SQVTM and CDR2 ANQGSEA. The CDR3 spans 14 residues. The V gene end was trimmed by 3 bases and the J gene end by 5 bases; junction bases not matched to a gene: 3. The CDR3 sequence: CSVEVGQGNEKLFF. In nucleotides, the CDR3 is TGCAGCGTTGAGGTGGGACAGGGGAATGAAAAACTGTTTTTT.

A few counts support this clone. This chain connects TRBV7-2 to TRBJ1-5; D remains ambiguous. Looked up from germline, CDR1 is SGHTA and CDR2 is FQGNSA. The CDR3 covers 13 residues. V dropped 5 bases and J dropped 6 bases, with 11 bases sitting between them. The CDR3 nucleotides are TGTGCCAGCAGCCCAAGGGAGGGTCAGCCCCAGCATTTT. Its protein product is CASSPREGQPQHF. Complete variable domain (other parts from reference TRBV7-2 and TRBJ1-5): GAGVSQSPSNKVTEKGKDVELRCDPISGHTALYWYRQSLGQGLEFLIYFQGNSAPDKSGLPSDRFSAERTGGSVSTLTIQRTQQEDSAVYLCASSPREGQPQHFGDGTRLSIL.

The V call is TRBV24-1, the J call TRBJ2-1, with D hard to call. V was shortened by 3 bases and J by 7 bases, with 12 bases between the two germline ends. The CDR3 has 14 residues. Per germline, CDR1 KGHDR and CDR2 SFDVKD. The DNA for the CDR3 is TGTGCCACCAGTGATAAGAGAGTCAATAATGAGCAGTTCTTC. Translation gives CATSDKRVNNEQFF.

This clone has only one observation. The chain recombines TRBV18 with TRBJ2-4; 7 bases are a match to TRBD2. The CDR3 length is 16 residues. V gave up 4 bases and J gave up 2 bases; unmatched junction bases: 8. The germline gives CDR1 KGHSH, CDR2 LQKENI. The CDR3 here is CASSQTGGETKNIQYF. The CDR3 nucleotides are TGTGCCAGCTCACAGACGGGGGGTGAAACCAAAAACATTCAGTACTTC. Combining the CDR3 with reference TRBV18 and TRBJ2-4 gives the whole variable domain NAGVMQNPRHLVRRRGQEARLRCSPMKGHSHVYWYRQLPEEGLKFMVYLQKENIIDESGMPKERFSAEFPKEGPSILRIQQVVRGDSAAYFCASSQTGGETKNIQYFGAGTRLSVL.

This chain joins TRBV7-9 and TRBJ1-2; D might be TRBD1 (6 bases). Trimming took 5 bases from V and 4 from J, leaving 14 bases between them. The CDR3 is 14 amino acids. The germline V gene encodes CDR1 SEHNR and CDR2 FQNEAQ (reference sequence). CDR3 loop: CASSPLRTVYGYTF. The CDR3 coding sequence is TGTGCCAGCAGCCCACTGAGGACAGTCTATGGCTACACCTTC.

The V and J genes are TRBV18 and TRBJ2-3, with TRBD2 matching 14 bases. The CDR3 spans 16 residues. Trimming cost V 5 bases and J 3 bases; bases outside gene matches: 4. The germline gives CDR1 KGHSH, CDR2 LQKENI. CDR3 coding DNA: TGTGCCAGCTCATTGGGACTAGCGGGGGATACAGATACGCAGTATTTT. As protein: CASSLGLAGDTDTQYF.

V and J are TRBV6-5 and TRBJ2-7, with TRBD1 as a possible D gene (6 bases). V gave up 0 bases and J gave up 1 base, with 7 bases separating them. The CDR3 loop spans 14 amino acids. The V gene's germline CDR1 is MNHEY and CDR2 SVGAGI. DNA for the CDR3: TGTGCCAGCAGTTACTCGAGGGGGTCCTACGAGCAGTACTTC. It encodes CASSYSRGSYEQYF.

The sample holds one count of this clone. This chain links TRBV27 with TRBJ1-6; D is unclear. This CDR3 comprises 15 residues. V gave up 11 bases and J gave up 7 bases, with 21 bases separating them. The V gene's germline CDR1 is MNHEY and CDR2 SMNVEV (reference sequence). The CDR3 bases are TGTGCCCCCAACGCTACCCTCCCTCGAAATTCACCCCTCCACTTT. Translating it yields CAPNATLPRNSPLHF.

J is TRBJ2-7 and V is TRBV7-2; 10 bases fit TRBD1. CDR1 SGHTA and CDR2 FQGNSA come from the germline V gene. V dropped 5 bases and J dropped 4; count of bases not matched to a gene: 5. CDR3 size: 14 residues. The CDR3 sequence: CASSPRQGAYEQYF. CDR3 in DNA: TGTGCCAGCAGCCCGAGACAGGGGGCGTACGAGCAGTACTTC.

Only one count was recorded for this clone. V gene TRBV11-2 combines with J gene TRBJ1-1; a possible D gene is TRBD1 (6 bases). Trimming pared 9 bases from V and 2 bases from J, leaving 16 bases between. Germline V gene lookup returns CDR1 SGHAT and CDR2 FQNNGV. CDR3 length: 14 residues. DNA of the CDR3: TGTGCCAGTAGAGCGGGACAAGTAAACACTGAAGCTTTCTTT. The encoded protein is CASRAGQVNTEAFF.

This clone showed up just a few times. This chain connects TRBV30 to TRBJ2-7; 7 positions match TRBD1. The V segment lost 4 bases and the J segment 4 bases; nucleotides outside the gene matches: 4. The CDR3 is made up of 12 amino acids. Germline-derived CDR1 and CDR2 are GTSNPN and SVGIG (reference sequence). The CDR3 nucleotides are TGTGCCTGGAAGAGGGGGCCGTACGAGCAGTACTTC. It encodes CAWKRGPYEQYF.

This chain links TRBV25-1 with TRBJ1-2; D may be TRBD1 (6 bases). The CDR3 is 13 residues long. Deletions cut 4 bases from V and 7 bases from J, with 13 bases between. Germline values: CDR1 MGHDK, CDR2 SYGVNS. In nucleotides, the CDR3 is TGTGCCAGCAGTGTTCCAGGGGATTTTGGCTACACCTTC. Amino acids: CASSVPGDFGYTF.

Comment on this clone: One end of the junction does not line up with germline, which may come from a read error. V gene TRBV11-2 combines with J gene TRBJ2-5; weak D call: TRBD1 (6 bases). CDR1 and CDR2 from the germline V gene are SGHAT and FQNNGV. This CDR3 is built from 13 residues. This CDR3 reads CASNRVNQETQYF. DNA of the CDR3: TGTGCCAGCAACAGGGTCAACCAGGAGACCCAGTACTTC.

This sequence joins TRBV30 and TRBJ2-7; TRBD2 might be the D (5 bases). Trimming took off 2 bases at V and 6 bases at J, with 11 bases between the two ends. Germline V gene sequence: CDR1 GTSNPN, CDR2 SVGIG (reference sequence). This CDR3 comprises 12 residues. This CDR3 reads CAWSSDEGEQYF. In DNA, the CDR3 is TGTGCCTGGAGTTCCGACGAGGGCGAGCAGTACTTC.

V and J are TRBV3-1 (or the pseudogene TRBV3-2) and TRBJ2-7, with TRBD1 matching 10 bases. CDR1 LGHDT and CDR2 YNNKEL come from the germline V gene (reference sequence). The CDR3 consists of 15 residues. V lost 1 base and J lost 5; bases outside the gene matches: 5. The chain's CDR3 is CASSQAGTGVHEQYF. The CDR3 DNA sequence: TGTGCCAGCAGCCAAGCTGGGACAGGGGTCCACGAGCAGTACTTC.

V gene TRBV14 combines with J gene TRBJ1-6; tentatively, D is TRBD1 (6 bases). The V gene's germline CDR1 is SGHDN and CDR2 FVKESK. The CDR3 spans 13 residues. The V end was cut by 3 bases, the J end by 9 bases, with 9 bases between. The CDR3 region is CASSQPGASPLHF. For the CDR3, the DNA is TGTGCCAGCAGCCAGCCAGGGGCTTCACCCCTCCACTTT.

DNA for the CDR3: TGTGCCAGCAGCCCTCAGGGGGGCTTCAATGAGCAGTTCTTC. It translates to CASSPQGGFNEQFF. This sequence joins TRBV7-2 and TRBJ2-1; D is perhaps TRBD1 (7 bases). Germline values: CDR1 SGHTA, CDR2 FQGNSA. V was trimmed by 5 bases and J by 6 bases, leaving 14 bases between them. The CDR3 length is 14 residues.

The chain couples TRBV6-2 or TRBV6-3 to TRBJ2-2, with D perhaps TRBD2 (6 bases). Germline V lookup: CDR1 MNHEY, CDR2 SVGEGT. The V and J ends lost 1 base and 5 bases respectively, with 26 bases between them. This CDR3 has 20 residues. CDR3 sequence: CASSYYDTARGGSGTGELFF. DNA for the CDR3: TGTGCCAGCAGTTACTATGACACGGCGAGGGGAGGATCGGGGACCGGGGAGCTGTTTTTT.

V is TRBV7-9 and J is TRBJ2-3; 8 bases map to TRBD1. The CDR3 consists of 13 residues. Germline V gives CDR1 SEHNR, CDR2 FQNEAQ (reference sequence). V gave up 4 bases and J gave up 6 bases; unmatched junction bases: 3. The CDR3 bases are TGTGCCAGCAGCTACACAGGGGGGGATACGCAGTATTTT. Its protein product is CASSYTGGDTQYF.

CDR3: CASRRELARSSYNEQFF. CDR3 nucleotides: TGTGCCAGCAGAAGGGAATTAGCGCGTAGCTCCTACAATGAGCAGTTCTTC. V and J are TRBV2 and TRBJ2-1; TRBD2 might be the D (5 bases). Germline values: CDR1 SNHLY, CDR2 FYNNEI. V was shortened by 6 bases and J by 0 bases, with 18 bases between the two germline ends. This CDR3 spans 17 amino acids.

The CDR3 spells CASSLGLAALGDTQYF. The CDR3 region has the DNA TGCGCCAGCAGCTTGGGACTAGCGGCGTTAGGGGATACGCAGTATTTT. The chain employs TRBV5-1 and TRBJ2-3, with 9 positions matching TRBD2. Germline lookup yields CDR1 SGHRS and CDR2 YFSETQ. V trimming: 0 bases; J trimming: 6 bases; junction bases outside the gene matches: 8. This CDR3 region has 16 residues.

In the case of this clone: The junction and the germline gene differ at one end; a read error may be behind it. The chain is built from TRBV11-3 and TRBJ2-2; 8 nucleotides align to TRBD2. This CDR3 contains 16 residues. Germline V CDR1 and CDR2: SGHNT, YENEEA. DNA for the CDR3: TGTGCCAGCAGCCCTTTTACGGGGGGGAACACCGAGGAGCTGTTTTTT. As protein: CASSPFTGGNTEELFF.

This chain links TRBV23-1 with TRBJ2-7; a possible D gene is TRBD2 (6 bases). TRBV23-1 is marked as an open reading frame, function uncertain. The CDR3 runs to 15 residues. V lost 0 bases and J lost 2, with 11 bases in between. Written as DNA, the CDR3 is TGCGCCAGCAGTCAATCGAGGTGGGAGGCCTACGAGCAGTACTTC. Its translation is CASSQSRWEAYEQYF.

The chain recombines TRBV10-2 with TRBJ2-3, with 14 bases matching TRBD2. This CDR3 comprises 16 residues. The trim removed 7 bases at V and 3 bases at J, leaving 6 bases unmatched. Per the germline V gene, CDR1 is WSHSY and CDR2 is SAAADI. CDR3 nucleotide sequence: TGCGCCAGCAAAGGACTAGCGGGGGGTGGAACAGATACGCAGTATTTT. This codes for CASKGLAGGGTDTQYF.